This passage covers 19 T cell receptor beta chains from one sample sequenced in a study of CD8 T cells in Susac syndrome. The RNA input was about 0.45 to 1 ug, and it was reverse transcribed with random hexamers. TCRdb re-called the immunoSEQ multiplex PCR reads with MiXCR, one entry per CDR3 protein. The data contain more than 110,000 distinct CDR3 sequences, approximately 95% of them singletons. The sequencing input was CD8+ T cells from PBMCs. The receptors here all came from a human donor in good health.

The V call is TRBV7-9, the J call TRBJ2-2; TRBD2 is a possible D gene (5 bases). Germline lookup yields CDR1 SEHNR and CDR2 FQNEAQ (reference sequence). The CDR3 spans 14 residues. V was clipped by 4 bases and J by 1 base, with 7 bases between them. The CDR3, as DNA: TGTGCCAGCAGCTGGAGCGGGAACACCGGGGAGCTGTTTTTT. Protein sequence: CASSWSGNTGELFF.

V and J are TRBV25-1 and TRBJ2-1; 9 bases are a match to TRBD1. This CDR3 contains 15 residues. Trimming at V came to 4 bases and at J to 7 bases, leaving 8 bases not matched to a gene. In germline, CDR1 is MGHDK, CDR2 SYGVNS. DNA of the CDR3: TGTGCCAGCAGTGCCCGGGACAGGGAGTGGAATGAGCAGTTCTTC. Translating it yields CASSARDREWNEQFF.

The chain couples TRBV24-1 to TRBJ2-1, with unresolved D. The V and J ends lost 7 bases and 9 bases respectively, with 12 bases between them. The germline V gene has CDR1 KGHDR and CDR2 SFDVKD. The CDR3 is 12 residues long. The CDR3 sequence: CATRDSPGEQFF. The CDR3 DNA follows: TGTGCCACCAGAGACTCCCCCGGTGAGCAGTTCTTC.

The chain combines TRBV4-3 with TRBJ2-3; D ambiguous. The germline V gene has CDR1 LGHNA and CDR2 YSLEER. This CDR3 has 14 amino acids. V lost 0 bases, J lost 2 bases, and 6 bases lay in between. CDR3 protein: CASSQDTDTDTQYF. CDR3 DNA: TGCGCCAGCAGCCAAGATACAGACACAGATACGCAGTATTTT.

This chain joins TRBV4-2 and TRBJ1-1; D gene unclear. This CDR3 spans 15 amino acids. CDR1 and CDR2 (germline): LGHNA, YNFKEQ. V lost 1 base and J 2 bases, leaving 11 bases between the germline ends. In DNA form, the CDR3 reads TGTGCCAGCAGCCAAGGAGTGGCAGGAAACACTGAAGCTTTCTTT. It encodes CASSQGVAGNTEAFF.

The CDR3 bases are TGTGCCAGCAGCGATCGACTAGCCACCACAGATACGCAGTATTTT. It is translated as CASSDRLATTDTQYF. The J gene is TRBJ2-3, the V gene TRBV9, with 7 bases identical to TRBD2. In germline, CDR1 is SGDLS, CDR2 YYNGEE. The CDR3 extends over 15 amino acids. V lost 3 bases, J lost 2 bases, and 6 bases stayed unmatched.

This clonotype was counted once. This chain connects TRBV6-5 to TRBJ1-1; a possible D gene is TRBD1 (5 bases). Germline V gene lookup returns CDR1 MNHEY and CDR2 SVGAGI. CDR3 length: 14 residues. V was clipped by 5 bases and J by 5 bases, with 15 bases between them. CDR3 amino acids: CASSKRGSLTEAFF. The CDR3 DNA follows: TGTGCCAGCAGTAAGCGGGGCTCCTTGACTGAAGCTTTCTTT.

The V and J genes are TRBV27 and TRBJ2-1; 11 nucleotides match TRBD1. Germline V gives CDR1 MNHEY, CDR2 SMNVEV (reference sequence). The CDR3 is 15 residues long. Losses at the gene ends were 5 bases for V and 4 bases for J; bases not matched to a gene: 4. The DNA for the CDR3 is TGTGCCAGCAGTGATGGACAGGGGGCATACAATGAGCAGTTCTTC. Its translation is CASSDGQGAYNEQFF.

The chain is built from TRBV20-1 and TRBJ2-7; 8 bases align to TRBD2. CDR3 length equals 13 residues. CDR1 is DFQATT, CDR2 SNEGSKA, per germline (reference sequence). Unmatched junction bases numbered 3, after V lost 5 bases and J lost 0 bases. The CDR3 DNA follows: TGCAGTGCTCCGGGAGGGAGCTCCTACGAGCAGTACTTC. The encoded protein is CSAPGGSSYEQYF.

The rearrangement joins TRBV4-3 to TRBJ2-2, with D unresolved. The CDR3 extends over 14 amino acids. Deletions cut 0 bases from V and 4 bases from J, with 6 bases between. The V gene's germline CDR1 is LGHNA and CDR2 YSLEER. The CDR3 sequence is CASSQEVSTGELFF. The CDR3 nucleotides are TGCGCCAGCAGCCAAGAGGTGTCCACCGGGGAGCTGTTTTTT.

This chain joins TRBV20-1 and TRBJ1-3; D is undetermined. The CDR3 length is 14 residues. Deletions cut 0 bases from V and 2 bases from J, with 8 bases between. CDR1 is DFQATT and CDR2 is SNEGSKA in the germline V gene (reference sequence). The CDR3 loop reads CSAREGGAGNTIYF. The CDR3 DNA is TGCAGTGCTAGAGAAGGCGGGGCTGGAAACACCATATATTTT.

The genes are TRBV20-1 and TRBJ2-1; D could derive from TRBD1 or TRBD2 (5 bases each). Trimming shortened V by 0 bases and J by 4 bases, and 10 bases separated the two germline ends. The CDR3 has 14 residues. The germline CDR1 and CDR2 sequences are DFQATT and SNEGSKA (reference sequence). CDR3 nucleotide sequence: TGCAGTGCTAGAGACGCCGAGGGGTACAATGAGCAGTTCTTC. This sequence encodes CSARDAEGYNEQFF.

This clonotype was counted a single time. DNA of the CDR3: TGTGCCAGCAGTTTACTAGCGGGAGCTTGGAATGAGCAGTTCTTC. This codes for CASSLLAGAWNEQFF. This chain links TRBV28 with TRBJ2-1, with TRBD2 matching 10 bases. The CDR3 extends over 15 amino acids. V was pared by 2 bases and J by 7 bases, with 5 bases of the junction left unmatched. The germline gives CDR1 MDHEN, CDR2 SYDVKM.

The chain couples TRBV5-4 to TRBJ2-2; no definite D call. Between the trimmed V and J ends, which lost 7 bases and 5 bases, there was a span of 6 bases. CDR3 length equals 11 residues. Germline-derived CDR1 and CDR2 are SGHNT and YYREEE (reference sequence). The CDR3 bases are TGTGCCAGCGAGTTGACCGGGGAGCTGTTTTTT. This encodes CASELTGELFF.

V gene TRBV27 combines with J gene TRBJ1-2; D call uncertain. In germline, CDR1 is MNHEY, CDR2 SMNVEV (reference sequence). This CDR3 is built from 13 residues. Trimming cost V 2 bases and J 4 bases, with 8 bases left between them. CDR3 nucleotide sequence: TGTGCCAGCAGTTTAAGTGGAGTCTATGGCTACACCTTC. Its translation is CASSLSGVYGYTF.

The gene calls are TRBV6-5 and TRBJ2-7; D not certain. The CDR3 is made up of 13 amino acids. Between the trimmed V and J ends, which lost 0 bases and 1 base, there was a span of 4 bases. CDR1 MNHEY and CDR2 SVGAGI come from the germline V gene. CDR3 in amino acids: CASSYSGSYEQYF. Here the CDR3 DNA reads TGTGCCAGCAGTTACTCAGGATCCTACGAGCAGTACTTC.

The V and J genes are TRBV25-1 and TRBJ1-1; D might be TRBD1 (5 bases). The germline CDR1 and CDR2 sequences are MGHDK and SYGVNS. V lost 6 bases to trimming and J lost 3 bases, with 11 bases between them. The CDR3 extends over 13 amino acids. The CDR3: CASRDGGYTEAFF. The CDR3 DNA sequence: TGTGCCAGCAGAGACGGGGGTTACACTGAAGCTTTCTTT.

This sequence joins TRBV12-3 or TRBV12-4 and TRBJ2-1; D not certain. The germline V and J ends were trimmed by 3 bases and 0 bases, with 9 bases remaining between them. This CDR3 contains 15 residues. The DNA of the CDR3 is TGTGCCAGCAGTTTGGACCGCCTCTCCTACAATGAGCAGTTCTTC. This encodes CASSLDRLSYNEQFF.

The chain is built from TRBV6-5 and TRBJ1-2; perhaps TRBD1 as D (5 bases). The CDR3 loop spans 14 amino acids. V shed 5 bases and J shed 4 bases, with 14 bases lying between them. The V gene's germline CDR1 is MNHEY and CDR2 SVGAGI. The CDR3: CASSALGAVYGYTF. CDR3 in DNA: TGTGCCAGCAGTGCCCTTGGGGCCGTCTATGGCTACACCTTC.